The text below deals with one TCR beta chain. These data originate in a study of OX40 agonist ivuxolimab in advanced cancers. Germline CDR1 and CDR2: KGHSH and LQKENI. V was trimmed by 4 bases and J by 4 bases, leaving 12 bases between them. The CDR3 runs 14 residues. The method was immunoSEQ multiplex PCR; TCRdb's version includes in-frame clones alone and lacks a portion of them. The data hold about 95,000 clones, with approximately 86% observed a single time. This chain connects TRBV18 to TRBJ2-3, with D possibly being TRBD2 (6 bases). The starting material was CD4+ or CD8+ T cells sorted from blood, obtained in a trial of the OX40 agonist ivuxolimab. The TCR sequence derives from an adult with an advanced solid tumor such as melanoma, head and neck, liver or kidney cancer. The CDR3 sequence is CASSQAGTSDTQYF. The CDR3 DNA reads as TGTGCCAGCTCACAGGCGGGAACATCAGATACGCAGTATTTT.